The 17 T cell receptor beta chains given below trace back to one sample, sequenced in a study of shared clonotypes between healthy human individuals. Clones were sequenced by immunoSEQ multiplex PCR, and TCRdb holds only the in-frame ones, with some missing. Found here are 2 million to 2.5 million clones, about 90% of them singletons; the top ten hold about 0.36%. Sequencing used naive CD4+ T cells from PBMCs. This sample's subset: CD45RA+ positively selected. These receptors were obtained from a man in his late teens or twenties in good health. Some clones in this sample may be carry-over from other donors' samples.

V gene TRBV5-1 combines with J gene TRBJ2-7; possibly TRBD1 for D (5 bases). This CDR3 is built from 17 residues. The germline V gene encodes CDR1 SGHRS and CDR2 YFSETQ. The V and J ends lost 0 bases and 1 base respectively, with 17 bases between them. The CDR3 reads CASSLEGQGWPSYEQYF. The DNA of the CDR3 is TGCGCCAGCAGCTTGGAGGGTCAGGGTTGGCCATCCTACGAGCAGTACTTC. Variable domain in full (rest from reference TRBV5-1 and TRBJ2-7): KAGVTQTPRYLIKTRGQQVTLSCSPISGHRSVSWYQQTPGQGLQFLFEYFSETQRNKGNFPGRFSGRQFSNSRSEMNVSTLELGDSALYLCASSLEGQGWPSYEQYFGPGTRLTVT.

The chain joins TRBV5-1 to TRBJ2-7, with a possible D match to TRBD1 (5 bases). V was pared by 2 bases and J by 2 bases, with 11 bases between. This CDR3 comprises 14 residues. Per germline, CDR1 SGHRS and CDR2 YFSETQ. In DNA, the CDR3 is TGCGCCAGCAGCTTAAATCCAGGGACCTACGAGCAGTACTTC. Amino acid sequence: CASSLNPGTYEQYF.

The chain combines TRBV19 with TRBJ1-1, with D perhaps TRBD1 (5 bases). The CDR3 spans 15 residues. V was pared by 2 bases and J by 0 bases, with 10 bases between. Per the germline V gene, CDR1 is LNHDA and CDR2 is SQIVND (reference sequence). CDR3: CASSIRAGLNTEAFF. The DNA of the CDR3 is TGTGCCAGTAGTATACGGGCAGGGCTGAACACTGAAGCTTTCTTT.

V and J are TRBV9 and TRBJ2-2; 8 positions match TRBD1. The CDR3 has 16 residues. V dropped 0 bases and J dropped 3; count of bases not matched to a gene: 4. Germline V lookup: CDR1 SGDLS, CDR2 YYNGEE. CDR3 loop: CASSVDGQGHTGELFF. In DNA, the CDR3 is TGTGCCAGCAGCGTAGATGGACAGGGACACACCGGGGAGCTGTTTTTT.

V usage is TRBV30 and J usage is TRBJ1-1; D is ambiguous. The length of the CDR3 is 13 residues. V dropped 0 bases and J dropped 7 bases, with 12 bases sitting between them. Germline V gives CDR1 GTSNPN, CDR2 SVGIG (reference sequence). The CDR3 protein is CAWSVGQKFEAFF. Written as DNA, the CDR3 is TGTGCCTGGAGTGTAGGGCAAAAGTTTGAAGCTTTCTTT.

V gene TRBV28 combines with J gene TRBJ1-4; 9 bases line up with TRBD1. This CDR3 comprises 15 residues. The V gene's germline CDR1 is MDHEN and CDR2 SYDVKM. V lost 3 bases, J lost 7 bases, and 6 bases stayed unmatched. This CDR3 reads CASSFAGTGREKLFF. The DNA of the CDR3 is TGTGCCAGCAGTTTCGCCGGGACAGGGCGTGAAAAACTGTTTTTT. The full variable domain, its missing parts supplied by reference TRBV28 and TRBJ1-4, is DVKVTQSSRYLVKRTGEKVFLECVQDMDHENMFWYRQDPGLGLRLIYFSYDVKMKEKGDIPEGYSVSREKKERFSLILESASTNQTSMYLCASSFAGTGREKLFFGSGTQLSVL.

This chain uses TRBV6-5 with TRBJ2-1; the D gene is possibly TRBD2 (6 bases). V was cut by 6 bases and J by 7 bases, with 16 bases left in between. This CDR3 is 14 amino acids long. Germline V gene lookup returns CDR1 MNHEY and CDR2 SVGAGI. DNA for the CDR3: TGTGCCAGCAGATCCCCGGGAGTCCTTAATGAGCAGTTCTTC. It specifies CASRSPGVLNEQFF.

This clone was seen a single time. This sequence joins TRBV4-3 and TRBJ1-2; D is undetermined. V was cut by 0 bases and J by 7 bases, with 12 bases left in between. In germline, CDR1 is LGHNA, CDR2 YSLEER. The CDR3 extends over 14 amino acids. CDR3 DNA: TGCGCCAGCAGCCAAGAGTTTGCCTATGGTGGCTACACCTTC. Translated: CASSQEFAYGGYTF.

This chain links TRBV7-2 with TRBJ2-7, with D possibly TRBD2 on 7 matching bases. V lost 0 bases, J lost 7 bases, and 13 bases lay in between. CDR3 length equals 14 residues. Germline V gives CDR1 SGHTA, CDR2 FQGNSA. CDR3 sequence reads: CASSLALGGREQYF. DNA for the CDR3: TGTGCCAGCAGCTTAGCGCTGGGGGGGCGGGAGCAGTACTTC.

The chain uses TRBV6-5 and TRBJ2-5, with TRBD2 matching 7 bases. Germline-derived CDR1 and CDR2 are MNHEY and SVGAGI. The CDR3 covers 14 residues. The J segment lost 4 bases and the V segment lost 5 bases, leaving 7 bases of the junction unmatched. The CDR3 protein is CASSKPGGVETQYF. The DNA of the CDR3 is TGTGCCAGCAGTAAACCTGGGGGGGTAGAGACCCAGTACTTC.

This chain links TRBV9 with TRBJ1-2, with D possibly TRBD1 on 6 matching bases. V was pared by 3 bases and J by 5 bases, with 14 bases between. This CDR3 has 14 residues. Germline CDR1 is SGDLS and CDR2 is YYNGEE. CDR3 amino acids: CASSARTALYGYTF. CDR3 sequence (DNA): TGTGCCAGCAGCGCTCGGACAGCCCTTTATGGCTACACCTTC.

The rearrangement links TRBV4-2 to TRBJ2-7; D may match TRBD1 or TRBD2 (5 bases each). CDR1 and CDR2 (germline): LGHNA, YNFKEQ. V lost 1 base to trimming and J lost 5 bases, with 18 bases between them. This CDR3 is 16 amino acids long. CDR3: CASSQVPGQGPHEQYF. The CDR3 coding sequence is TGTGCCAGCAGCCAAGTCCCGGGGCAGGGACCCCACGAGCAGTACTTC.

This sequence joins TRBV15 and TRBJ2-5; TRBD2 aligns across 9 bases. The CDR3 loop spans 16 amino acids. The trim removed 1 base at V and 5 bases at J, leaving 8 bases unmatched. Germline CDR1 and CDR2: LNHNV and YYDKDF (reference sequence). The CDR3 region is CATSRGDSGSGETQYF. The CDR3 DNA reads TGTGCCACCAGCAGAGGAGATAGCGGGAGTGGTGAGACCCAGTACTTC. The variable domain in full, with the rest retrieved from reference TRBV15 and TRBJ2-5, is DAMVIQNPRYQVTQFGKPVTLSCSQTLNHNVMYWYQQKSSQAPKLLFHYYDKDFNNEADTPDNFQSRRPNTSFCFLDIRSPGLGDTAMYLCATSRGDSGSGETQYFGPGTRLLVL.

This rearrangement joins TRBV19 to TRBJ1-4; a possible D gene is TRBD1 (6 bases). The CDR3 covers 13 residues. Germline CDR1 LNHDA, CDR2 SQIVND (reference sequence). V was cut by 10 bases and J by 8 bases, with 17 bases left in between. The DNA of the CDR3 is TGTGCCACTATGGACAGACCCGAAGAAAAACTGTTTTTT. It yields the protein CATMDRPEEKLFF.

The chain couples TRBV7-6 to TRBJ1-2, with 11 bases identical to TRBD1. With V trimmed by 5 bases and J by 6 bases, 5 bases remained unmatched. The CDR3 covers 14 residues. Germline-derived CDR1 and CDR2 are SGHVS and FNYEAQ. CDR3 amino acids: CASSPGQGADGYTF. CDR3 nucleotide sequence: TGTGCCAGCAGCCCTGGACAGGGGGCGGATGGCTACACCTTC. Complete variable domain (other parts from reference TRBV7-6 and TRBJ1-2): GAGVSQSPRYKVTKRGQDVALRCDPISGHVSLYWYRQALGQGPEFLTYFNYEAQQDKSGLPNDRFSAERPEGSISTLTIQRTEQRDSAMYRCASSPGQGADGYTFGSGTRLTVV.

The chain is built from TRBV28 and TRBJ1-4, with D unresolved. The CDR3 runs to 16 residues. Germline V gives CDR1 MDHEN, CDR2 SYDVKM. Trimming cost V 6 bases and J 0 bases, with 14 bases left between them. The CDR3 region is CASSTRRAATNEKLFF. Written as DNA, the CDR3 is TGTGCCAGCAGCACCCGACGGGCTGCAACTAATGAAAAACTGTTTTTT. The full variable domain, its missing parts supplied by reference TRBV28 and TRBJ1-4, is DVKVTQSSRYLVKRTGEKVFLECVQDMDHENMFWYRQDPGLGLRLIYFSYDVKMKEKGDIPEGYSVSREKKERFSLILESASTNQTSMYLCASSTRRAATNEKLFFGSGTQLSVL.

The chain recombines TRBV6-6 with TRBJ1-6, with TRBD1 matching 10 bases. This CDR3 comprises 14 residues. With V trimmed by 2 bases and J by 9 bases, 1 base remained unmatched. Germline assignment: CDR1 MNHNY and CDR2 SVGAGI (reference sequence). CDR3 sequence (DNA): TGTGCCAGCAGTTACGACAGGGGGCTTTCACCCCTCCACTTT. This gives the protein CASSYDRGLSPLHF.